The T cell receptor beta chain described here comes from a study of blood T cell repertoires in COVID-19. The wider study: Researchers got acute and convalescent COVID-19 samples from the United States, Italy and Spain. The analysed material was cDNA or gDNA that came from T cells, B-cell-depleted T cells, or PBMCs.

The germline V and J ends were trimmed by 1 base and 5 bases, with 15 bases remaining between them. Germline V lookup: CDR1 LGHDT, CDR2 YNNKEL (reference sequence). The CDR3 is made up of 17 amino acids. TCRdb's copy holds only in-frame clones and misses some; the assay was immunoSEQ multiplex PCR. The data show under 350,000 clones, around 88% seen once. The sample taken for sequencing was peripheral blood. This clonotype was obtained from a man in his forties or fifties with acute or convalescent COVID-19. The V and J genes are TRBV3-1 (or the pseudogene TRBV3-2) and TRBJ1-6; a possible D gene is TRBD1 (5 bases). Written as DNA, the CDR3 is TGTGCCAGCAGCCAAGGGGGCCCGTGGGTACATAATTCACCCCTCCACTTT. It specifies CASSQGGPWVHNSPLHF.